In its sample, the clone carrying this T cell receptor (beta chain) was seen once. Its antigen is unidentified. The assay was immunoSEQ multiplex PCR, and TCRdb's table has in-frame clones only and misses some. The repertoire holds 340,000 or so clones, with 93% as singletons. This sample is drawn from a study of brain T cells in children with intractable seizures. Overall study results and limits: HCMV serostatus was not known, and viral specificity came from CDR3 similarity only.

The time point is: blood from clinic visit 5 months post-surgery; TSC patient then seizure free. The sequenced cases were selected for having the highest brain T cell transcript signatures. The CDR3 contains 14 residues. Germline CDR1 and CDR2: LNHDA and SQIVND (reference sequence). Trimming took 0 bases from V and 5 from J, leaving 10 bases between them. The clonotype was recovered from a boy under three years old with tuberous sclerosis and intractable seizures. The rearrangement links TRBV19 to TRBJ1-1, with a possible D match to TRBD1 (5 bases). Specimen: peripheral blood, collected 4 to 6 months after surgery. This CDR3 reads CASSIDREETEAFF. The CDR3 DNA follows: TGTGCCAGTAGTATAGACAGGGAGGAAACTGAAGCTTTCTTT.